A selection of T cell receptor beta chains follows, all from one sample in a study of cytomegalovirus exposure and HLA in healthy donors. Generated by immunoSEQ multiplex PCR, the TCRdb table keeps only in-frame clones and is missing some. This sample has about 120,000 clones, with about 85% found just once. Sequencing used PBMCs. Receptor source: a man aged 18 to 35 in good health and CMV-seropositive. CDR3s include the opening cysteine and the closing phenylalanine or tryptophan. A D gene is named only where the DNA matches it firmly. Clone size is shown for a subset of rows, as once, few, many or a class of expanded clone.

J	size	D	V	DNA	CDR3
TRBJ1-4	-	TRBD1	TRBV4-1	TGCGCCAGCAGCCAAGACCGGACAGGGCCCGCAGCTAATGAAAAACTGTTTTTT	CASSQDRTGPAANEKLFF
TRBJ1-1	-	-	TRBV28	TGTGCCACCCTTTCGGAGGGCAAAGCTTTCTTT	CATLSEGKAFF
TRBJ2-2	-	-	TRBV18	TGTGCCAGCTCACCAGGCAGTCGCACCGGGGAGCTGTTTTTT	CASSPGSRTGELFF
TRBJ1-6	once	TRBD1	TRBV2	TGTGCCAGCAGAGAGGGACAGGGATGGGGTTCACCCCTCCACTTT	CASREGQGWGSPLHF
TRBJ2-3	-	-	TRBV11-2	TGTGCCAGCAGCTTAGGGATGGGAGTCGGACTAACGGATACGCAGTATTTT	CASSLGMGVGLTDTQYF
TRBJ2-2	once	-	TRBV2	TGTGCCAGCGGAGGGCAGGGGGTCGCCGGGGAGCTGTTTTTT	CASGGQGVAGELFF
TRBJ2-3	-	TRBD2	TRBV4-2	TGTGCCAGCAGCCAAGATCCGCCTAGCGGGGGAGATACGCAGTATTTT	CASSQDPPSGGDTQYF
TRBJ1-5	-	-	TRBV5-6	TGTGCCAGCAGCTTGACGGACACTGGCAATCAGCCCCAGCATTTT	CASSLTDTGNQPQHF
TRBJ2-1	-	TRBD2	TRBV6-1	TGTGCCAGCAGTGAGCAGGCGGGGGGGGGTAATGAGCAGTTCTTC	CASSEQAGGGNEQFF
TRBJ2-5	-	-	TRBV18	TGTGCCAGCTCGTTAACAGGATTCCAAGAGACCCAGTACTTC	CASSLTGFQETQYF
TRBJ1-6	-	TRBD1	TRBV28	TGTGCCAGCAGTTTAAGGGACAGGAATTCACCCCTCCACTTT	CASSLRDRNSPLHF
TRBJ2-2	-	-	TRBV9	TGTGCCAGCAGCTTTTCTGGGGAGCTGTTTTTT	CASSFSGELFF
TRBJ2-7	-	TRBD1	TRBV28	TGTGCCAGCAGCCCGGGACAGCGGTGGGAGCAGTACTTC	CASSPGQRWEQYF
TRBJ2-7	-	-	TRBV21-1	TGTGCCAGCAGCGTAACAGGGCCAAGGGGCATCTACGAGCAGTACTTC	CASSVTGPRGIYEQYF
TRBJ2-5	-	TRBD2	TRBV18	TGTGCCAGCTCCCGCCCCAGCGGGGGAAGCGAGACCCAGTACTTC	CASSRPSGGSETQYF
TRBJ2-7	-	TRBD1	TRBV19	TGTGCCAGTAGTATCCGGGACAGTCCCTCCTACGAGCAGTACTTC	CASSIRDSPSYEQYF
TRBJ2-5	-	TRBD2	TRBV19	TGTGCCAGTAAACTAGCGGGGGAAGAGACCCAGTACTTC	CASKLAGEETQYF
TRBJ2-1	-	TRBD1	TRBV4-1	TGCGCCAGCAGCCCCCGACAGGGGGGGAACAATGAGCAGTTCTTC	CASSPRQGGNNEQFF
TRBJ1-6	-	-	TRBV7-8	TGTGCCAGCAGCCCGACGACTGGGAGACTTTCACCCCTCCACTTT	CASSPTTGRLSPLHF
TRBJ1-3	-	-	TRBV11-2	TGTGCCAGCAGCTTGGGGGGGTCTGGAAACACCATATATTTT	CASSLGGSGNTIYF
TRBJ2-2	once	-	TRBV11-2	TGTGCCAGCACCAAAGGTAGTAGCGCGGGCACCGGGGAGCTGTTTTTT	CASTKGSSAGTGELFF
TRBJ2-7	-	-	TRBV7-9	TGTGCCAGCGCCCACGGGGGGCTCCACGAGCAGTACTTC	CASAHGGLHEQYF
TRBJ2-1	once	TRBD2	TRBV7-8	TGTGCCAGCAGCTTACTAGCGGGAAAGGTCCATGAGCAGTTCTTC	CASSLLAGKVHEQFF
TRBJ2-3	-	-	TRBV6-4	TGTGCCAGCAGTGATAGGGGGAGCACAGATACGCAGTATTTT	CASSDRGSTDTQYF
TRBJ1-5	-	-	TRBV5-4	TGTGCCAGCAGCTCATGGGGGGAGGTTGGCAATCAGCCCCAGCATTTT	CASSSWGEVGNQPQHF
TRBJ2-1	-	TRBD2	TRBV10-3	TGTGCCATCAGTGAGACCCTAGCGGGGTCCAGTAATGAGCAGTTCTTC	CAISETLAGSSNEQFF
TRBJ2-3	-	TRBD1	TRBV5-5	TGTGCCAGCAGCCCGGGACAGGCGTACACAGATACGCAGTATTTT	CASSPGQAYTDTQYF
TRBJ2-1	-	-	TRBV10-3	TGTGCCATCAGTGAGTCCTCCAGGGCCAATGAGCAGTTCTTC	CAISESSRANEQFF
TRBJ1-1	-	-	TRBV2	TGTGCCAGCAGTTACAGCACTGAAGCTTTCTTT	CASSYSTEAFF
TRBJ2-6	-	-	TRBV6-4	TGTGCCAGCAGTAGAGACTCTGGGGCCAACGTCCTGACTTTC	CASSRDSGANVLTF
TRBJ1-4	-	-	TRBV21-1	TGTGCCAGCAGCAAAGTTCCGGAGATCCAGCCTAATGAAAAACTGTTTTTT	CASSKVPEIQPNEKLFF
TRBJ1-1	-	TRBD1	TRBV19	TGTGCCAGTAGGCGCACAGGGGGAGGCACTGAAGCTTTCTTT	CASRRTGGGTEAFF
TRBJ2-1	once	-	TRBV10-1	TGCGCCAGCAGCACCGGGACTCTCAATGAGCAGTTCTTC	CASSTGTLNEQFF
TRBJ1-3	-	TRBD1	TRBV5-4	TGTGCCAGCAGCCCGGGACAGGGCAACGTTGGAAACACCATATATTTT	CASSPGQGNVGNTIYF
TRBJ2-1	-	-	TRBV2	TGTGCCAGCAGTCGGCAGGGCGACAATGAGCAGTTCTTC	CASSRQGDNEQFF
TRBJ2-5	-	-	TRBV4-1	TGCGCCAGCAGCCAAGATTTGCGGGGGCTGGAGACCCAGTACTTC	CASSQDLRGLETQYF
TRBJ2-4	-	TRBD1	TRBV6-1	TGTGCCAGCAGCGCCGGACAGGGGGTCAAAAACATTCAGTACTTC	CASSAGQGVKNIQYF
TRBJ2-1	-	-	TRBV5-4	TGTGCCAGCAAGTTTCCAGGGGCGGATGAGCAGTTCTTC	CASKFPGADEQFF
TRBJ2-1	-	TRBD2	TRBV10-3	TGTGCCATCAGTGAGTCTCTAGCGGGGGTGCATGAGCAGTTCTTC	CAISESLAGVHEQFF
TRBJ2-7	-	-	TRBV5-6	TGTGCCAGCAGTTCGGCATGGCGGGAGCAGTACTTC	CASSSAWREQYF
TRBJ1-2	-	-	TRBV7-8	TGTGCCAGCAGCTCGCGTCGGCTGACTGACTATGGCTACACCTTC	CASSSRRLTDYGYTF
TRBJ2-2	-	TRBD1	TRBV15	TGTGCCACCAGGAGACAGGGCTTGACCGGGGAGCTGTTTTTT	CATRRQGLTGELFF
TRBJ1-2	-	-	TRBV5-1	TGCGCCAGCAGCTTGTCCTCTGCTAACTATGGCTACACCTTC	CASSLSSANYGYTF
TRBJ2-3	-	TRBD2	TRBV6-1	TGTGCCAGCAGTGAACAGATCAAGCGGGGGGGAGATACGCAGTATTTT	CASSEQIKRGGDTQYF
TRBJ1-2	-	-	TRBV11-2	TGTGCCAGCAGCTTAATATCAGGCGCAAGCTATGGCTACACCTTC	CASSLISGASYGYTF
TRBJ1-4	-	-	TRBV4-1	TGCGCCAGCGCTATAGACCGGGAGGATGAAAAACTGTTTTTT	CASAIDREDEKLFF
TRBJ1-4	-	-	TRBV5-8	TGTGCCAGTCATGACGGGTATAATGAAAAACTGTTTTTT	CASHDGYNEKLFF
TRBJ1-4	-	TRBD1	TRBV5-4	TGTGCCAGCAGCCTAGGTACAGGGGAAGGTGAAAAACTGTTTTTT	CASSLGTGEGEKLFF
TRBJ2-1	-	-	TRBV5-1	TGCGCCAGCAGCTTGCTGGAGGGTAGCAATGAGCAGTTCTTC	CASSLLEGSNEQFF
TRBJ1-5	-	TRBD1	TRBV4-1	TGCGCCAGCAGCCAACTGCCCCAGTACGGAGGGGGCAAAGGTAGCAATCAGCCCCAGCATTTT	CASSQLPQYGGGKGSNQPQHF
TRBJ2-5	-	TRBD2	TRBV6-4	TGTGCCAGCAGTGAAGGGACTAGCGGGGGGCAAGAGACCCAGTACTTC	CASSEGTSGGQETQYF
TRBJ1-2	-	-	TRBV11-2	TGTGCCAGCAGCTTAGAAGAGACATCGGGCTACACCTTC	CASSLEETSGYTF
TRBJ2-1	-	TRBD2	TRBV5-1	TGCGTCTCCCGGGCCGCGGGGGGCAATGAGCAGTTCTTC	CVSRAAGGNEQFF
TRBJ2-7	-	TRBD1	TRBV5-4	TGTGCCAGCAGCCTGAGAACAGGGGAAGAGCAGTACTTC	CASSLRTGEEQYF
TRBJ2-2	once	-	TRBV10-3	TGTGCCATCAGTGTAACAGGGAACACCGGGGAGCTGTTTTTT	CAISVTGNTGELFF
TRBJ1-5	-	-	TRBV6-5	TGTGCCAGCAGTCAAAGGCAGGGGAATCAGCCCCAGCATTTT	CASSQRQGNQPQHF
TRBJ2-5	once	-	TRBV5-5	TGTGCCAGCAGCTTGGGGAGGACCCAGTACTTC	CASSLGRTQYF
TRBJ1-1	once	-	TRBV6-5	TGTGCCAGCAGTTACTCGATCAGTTTGAACACTGAAGCTTTCTTT	CASSYSISLNTEAFF
TRBJ1-6	-	-	TRBV6-6	TGTGCCAGCAGCGACAGAAGCTCCTATAATTCACCCCTCCACTTT	CASSDRSSYNSPLHF
TRBJ2-7	-	TRBD1	TRBV6-1	TGTGCCAGCAGGCCCCGGGACAGGGTTAACTACGAGCAGTACTTC	CASRPRDRVNYEQYF